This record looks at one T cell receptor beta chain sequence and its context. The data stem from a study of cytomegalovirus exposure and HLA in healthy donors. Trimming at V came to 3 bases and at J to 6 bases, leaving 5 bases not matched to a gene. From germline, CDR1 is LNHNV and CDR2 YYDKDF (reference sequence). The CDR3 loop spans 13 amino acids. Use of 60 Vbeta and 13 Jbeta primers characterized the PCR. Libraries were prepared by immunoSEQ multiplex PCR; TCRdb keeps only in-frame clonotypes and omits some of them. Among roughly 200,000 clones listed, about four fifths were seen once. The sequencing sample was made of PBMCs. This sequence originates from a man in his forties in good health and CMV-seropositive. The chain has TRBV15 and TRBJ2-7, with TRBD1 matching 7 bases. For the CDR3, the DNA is TGTGCCACCAGCAGCGCCTGGGACAGCGAGCAGTACTTC. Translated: CATSSAWDSEQYF.